Below, 24 T cell receptor beta chains from the same sample are listed, as sequenced in a study of CD8+ T cells in alopecia areata. Stated treatment: oral pan-JAK inhibitor, 5-10 mg twice daily. cDNA reverse transcribed from extracted RNA served as the sequencing template. Some clones are missing from TCRdb's copy, which holds only in-frame ones; the method was immunoSEQ multiplex PCR. The data contain 150,000 to 200,000 clones, roughly 60% of them singletons. The source material was CD4+ T cells sorted from blood, sampled at approximately week 56, from a patient treated with tofacitinib. Receptor source: a human donor with alopecia areata.

In this sample, this clone turned up a few times. The J gene is TRBJ2-2, the V gene TRBV19, with TRBD2 matching over 8 bases. CDR1 LNHDA and CDR2 SQIVND come from the germline V gene (reference sequence). V was clipped by 8 bases and J by 4 bases; unmatched bases: 9. This CDR3 spans 15 amino acids. CDR3 coding DNA: TGTGCCAGTGCTCGGGGGGGCCTCGGCACCGGGGAGCTGTTTTTT. Its protein product is CASARGGLGTGELFF.

V usage is TRBV4-1 and J usage is TRBJ2-7; the match to TRBD1 covers 7 bases. The CDR3 sequence is 16 residues long. Germline CDR1 reads MGHRA; CDR2 reads YSYEKL. The V gene end was trimmed by 4 bases and the J gene end by 0 bases; junction bases not matched to a gene: 9. The DNA of the CDR3 is TGCGCCAGCAGCCGGCTAGGACAGGCCTCCTCCTACGAGCAGTACTTC. It specifies CASSRLGQASSYEQYF.

The CDR3 DNA is TGTGCCAGCAGCCGGGACGGTCCCTACGAGCAGTACTTC. As protein: CASSRDGPYEQYF. The chain has TRBV27 and TRBJ2-7; D is tentatively TRBD1 or TRBD2 (5 bases each). The CDR3 length is 13 residues. From germline, CDR1 is MNHEY and CDR2 SMNVEV (reference sequence). V gave up 6 bases and J gave up 2 bases, with 11 bases separating them.

This clone has more than one count but fewer than ten. The same CDR3 is also encoded by other DNA sequences in this sample. The chain links TRBV30 to TRBJ2-3; D is unclear. Trimming removed 3 bases from V and 0 bases from J, with 7 bases in between. The CDR3 sequence is 13 residues long. Per germline, CDR1 GTSNPN and CDR2 SVGIG (reference sequence). The CDR3 sequence: CAWSGQSTDTQYF. For the CDR3, the DNA is TGTGCCTGGAGCGGGCAGAGCACAGATACGCAGTATTTT.

This clone was found a few times. Mismatch with germline at one junction end may stem from a read error. The V gene is TRBV7-7, the J gene TRBJ2-2, with 7 bases identical to TRBD1. Germline lookup yields CDR1 SSHAT and CDR2 FNYEAQ (reference sequence). This CDR3 has 14 amino acids. The CDR3 nucleotides are TGTGCTAGCAGCTTAACAGGGGACCTCGGGGAGCTGTTTTTT. As protein: CASSLTGDLGELFF.

This clone has just one count. This chain links TRBV30 with TRBJ1-5; 8 bases map to TRBD1. The CDR3 is 15 residues long. CDR1 is GTSNPN and CDR2 is SVGIG in the germline V gene (reference sequence). Trimming at V came to 2 bases and at J to 2 bases, leaving 5 bases not matched to a gene. CDR3 loop: CAWSTGQGGNQPQHF. The CDR3 nucleotides are TGTGCCTGGAGTACCGGACAGGGAGGCAATCAGCCCCAGCATTTT.

This chain uses TRBV7-9 with TRBJ2-6, with unresolved D. The germline V gene encodes CDR1 SEHNR and CDR2 FQNEAQ (reference sequence). The CDR3 consists of 13 residues. Trimming removed 10 bases from V and 3 bases from J, with 10 bases in between. The CDR3 spells CATQDGGANVLTF. The DNA of the CDR3 is TGTGCCACCCAGGACGGTGGGGCCAACGTCCTGACTTTC.

The chain carries TRBV7-2 and TRBJ2-2; 13 bases map to TRBD2. This CDR3 contains 16 residues. Germline CDR1 is SGHTA and CDR2 is FQGNSA. Germline trimming cut 3 bases from V and 7 bases from J; bases unmatched to any gene: 5. Written as DNA, the CDR3 is TGTGCCAGCAGCTTCGGACTAGCGGGGGTGAACGGGGAGCTGTTTTTT. The encoded protein is CASSFGLAGVNGELFF.

The chain couples TRBV28 to TRBJ2-3; D remains unclear. V shed 4 bases and J shed 3 bases, with 14 bases lying between them. The germline V gene encodes CDR1 MDHEN and CDR2 SYDVKM. The CDR3 length is 15 residues. The CDR3 DNA is TGTGCCAGCAGTTCCCAACAGAGTATTACAGATACGCAGTATTTT. Protein product: CASSSQQSITDTQYF.

This clone occurred once. The genes are TRBV18 and TRBJ2-7; D may be TRBD2 (6 bases). The germline CDR1 and CDR2 sequences are KGHSH and LQKENI. The V end was cut by 2 bases, the J end by 0 bases, with 11 bases between. CDR3 size: 15 residues. The CDR3 sequence: CASSPFRESSYEQYF. DNA of the CDR3: TGTGCCAGCTCACCATTTCGGGAGAGCTCCTACGAGCAGTACTTC.

This clone turned up a few times. This chain uses TRBV13 with TRBJ2-7, with D perhaps matching TRBD2 (7 bases). CDR1 is PRHDT and CDR2 is FYEKMQ in the germline V gene (reference sequence). This CDR3 comprises 19 residues. The V end lost 2 bases, the J end lost 5 bases, and 28 bases lay between the germline ends. The CDR3 coding sequence is TGTGCCAGCAGCTTAAGGCCTGGGACATCGGGACTAAGGTTTGACGAGCAGTACTTC. As protein: CASSLRPGTSGLRFDEQYF.

The CDR3 DNA reads as TGTGCCACCAGCCCCGGGACTAGCGTCTACGAGCAGTACTTC. It specifies CATSPGTSVYEQYF. The rearrangement joins TRBV15 to TRBJ2-7, with 10 bases lining up with TRBD2. CDR1 is LNHNV and CDR2 is YYDKDF in the germline V gene (reference sequence). This CDR3 region has 14 residues. Trimming cost V 5 bases and J 3 bases; bases outside gene matches: 4.

The chain uses TRBV6-5 and TRBJ2-3, with D perhaps matching TRBD2 (5 bases). Germline V gene data show CDR1 as MNHEY and CDR2 as SVGAGI. Trimming cost V 2 bases and J 0 bases, with 6 bases left between them. The length of the CDR3 is 14 residues. For the CDR3, the DNA is TGTGCCAGCAGTTACGGGAGAAGCACAGATACGCAGTATTTT. Translated: CASSYGRSTDTQYF.

The chain employs TRBV18 and TRBJ1-2, with 7 bases lining up with TRBD1. The CDR3 is 12 residues long. Germline V gives CDR1 KGHSH, CDR2 LQKENI. Germline trimming cut 6 bases from V and 5 bases from J; bases unmatched to any gene: 3. CDR3 sequence reads: CASSGQEYGYTF. The CDR3 DNA reads as TGTGCCAGCTCCGGACAGGAATATGGCTACACCTTC.

The table lists this clone with a count of one. The chain couples TRBV9 to TRBJ1-2; D call uncertain. The CDR3 spans 12 residues. CDR1 SGDLS and CDR2 YYNGEE come from the germline V gene. V was pared by 4 bases and J by 8 bases, with 12 bases between. CDR3 protein: CASSQQSFGYTF. CDR3 in DNA: TGTGCCAGCAGCCAGCAGTCATTCGGCTACACCTTC.

The chain links TRBV6-5 to TRBJ1-6; unclear D gene. The CDR3 length is 14 residues. The germline CDR1 and CDR2 sequences are MNHEY and SVGAGI. Trimming shortened V by 7 bases and J by 5 bases, and 12 bases separated the two germline ends. The CDR3 sequence is CASTRSVNNSPLHF. The CDR3 nucleotides read TGTGCCAGCACTCGCAGTGTTAATAATTCACCCCTCCACTTT.

This clone was found once. The J gene is TRBJ1-5, the V gene TRBV5-4; D might be TRBD1 (5 bases). Germline-derived CDR1 and CDR2 are SGHNT and YYREEE (reference sequence). V was trimmed by 5 bases and J by 1 base, leaving 16 bases between them. The CDR3 spans 16 residues. The CDR3 DNA is TGTGCCAGCAGATTGAACCTCCAGGGCAGCAATCAGCCCCAGCATTTT. This translates into CASRLNLQGSNQPQHF.

V is TRBV4-1 and J is TRBJ1-5; D remains ambiguous. V was clipped by 1 base and J by 4 bases, with 8 bases between them. CDR1 and CDR2 from the germline V gene are MGHRA and YSYEKL. The CDR3 covers 14 residues. CDR3 nucleotides: TGCGCCAGCAGCCAAGGGAGCGGGAATCAGCCCCAGCATTTT. It yields the protein CASSQGSGNQPQHF.

The V and J genes are TRBV29-1 and TRBJ1-1; D not certain. Germline CDR1 SQVTM, CDR2 ANQGSEA. V lost 3 bases to trimming and J lost 1 base, with 15 bases between them. The CDR3 has 15 amino acids. The DNA for the CDR3 is TGCAGCGTTGATCCCCTCGGTGGAGGGAACACTGAAGCTTTCTTT. Translation gives CSVDPLGGGNTEAFF.

The table lists this clone with a count of one. The chain uses TRBV6-5 and TRBJ2-1, with D maybe TRBD1 (6 bases). CDR3 length equals 14 residues. Germline V CDR1 and CDR2: MNHEY, SVGAGI. V was cut by 5 bases and J by 8 bases, with 16 bases left in between. The CDR3 is CASSTKIQGYEQFF. CDR3 DNA sequence: TGTGCCAGCAGTACAAAAATACAGGGATATGAGCAGTTCTTC.

In its sample, this clone was seen a few times. The sample carries other DNA sequences with the same CDR3. The chain uses TRBV5-1 and TRBJ2-7; the D is unclear. Germline V lookup: CDR1 SGHRS, CDR2 YFSETQ. V lost 0 bases, J lost 9 bases, and 7 bases lay in between. This CDR3 is built from 11 residues. CDR3 coding DNA: TGCGCCAGCAGCTTGGAGGGCGGGCAGTACTTC. This codes for CASSLEGGQYF.

The chain is built from TRBV7-2 and TRBJ1-5, with D unclear. Per germline, CDR1 SGHTA and CDR2 FQGNSA. V shed 5 bases and J shed 4 bases, with 9 bases lying between them. This CDR3 spans 13 amino acids. The CDR3 DNA sequence: TGTGCCAGCAGCCCAGTCTCTAATCAGCCCCAGCATTTT. Its translation: CASSPVSNQPQHF. Based on the CDR3 plus reference TRBV7-2 and TRBJ1-5, the full variable domain is GAGVSQSPSNKVTEKGKDVELRCDPISGHTALYWYRQSLGQGLEFLIYFQGNSAPDKSGLPSDRFSAERTGGSVSTLTIQRTQQEDSAVYLCASSPVSNQPQHFGDGTRLSIL.

This clone was counted ten times or more. The chain carries TRBV29-1 and TRBJ2-5; a weak D match, TRBD1 (8 bases). This CDR3 is 15 amino acids long. Trimming pared 1 base from V and 5 bases from J, leaving 17 bases between. Germline CDR1 reads SQVTM; CDR2 reads ANQGSEA. The CDR3 sequence: CSVEGVGQGGETQYF. For the CDR3, the DNA is TGCAGCGTTGAAGGTGTAGGACAGGGAGGGGAGACCCAGTACTTC.

Judged by abundance, this clone is medium-sized (0.01 to 0.1%). The V and J genes are TRBV2 and TRBJ2-7; D is undetermined. The CDR3 is 12 amino acids. Trimming stripped 4 bases from V and 0 bases from J, with 4 bases between. Germline CDR1 is SNHLY and CDR2 is FYNNEI. CDR3 nucleotides: TGTGCCAGCAGTGGAGACTCCTACGAGCAGTACTTC. Its protein product is CASSGDSYEQYF.